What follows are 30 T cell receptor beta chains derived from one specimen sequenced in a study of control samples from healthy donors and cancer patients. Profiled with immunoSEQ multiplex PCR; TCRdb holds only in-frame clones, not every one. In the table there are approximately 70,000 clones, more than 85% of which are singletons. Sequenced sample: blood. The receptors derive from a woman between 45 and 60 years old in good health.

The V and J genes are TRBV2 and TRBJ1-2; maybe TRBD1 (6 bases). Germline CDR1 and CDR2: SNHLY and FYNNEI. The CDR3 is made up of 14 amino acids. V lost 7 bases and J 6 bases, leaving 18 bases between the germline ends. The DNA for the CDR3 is TGTGCCAGCACCAGGAACGGGGGGCCAGATGGCTACACCTTC. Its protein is CASTRNGGPDGYTF.

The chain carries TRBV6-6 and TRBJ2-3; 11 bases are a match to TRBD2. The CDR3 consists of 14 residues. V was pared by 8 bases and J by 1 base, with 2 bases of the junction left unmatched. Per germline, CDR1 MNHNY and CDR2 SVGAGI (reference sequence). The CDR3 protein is CASGTSGRTDTQYF. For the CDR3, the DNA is TGTGCCAGCGGGACTAGCGGTCGCACAGATACGCAGTATTTT.

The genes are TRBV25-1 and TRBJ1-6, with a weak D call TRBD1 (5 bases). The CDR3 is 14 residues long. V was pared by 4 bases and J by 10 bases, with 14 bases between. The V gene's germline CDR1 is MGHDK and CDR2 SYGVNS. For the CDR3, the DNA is TGTGCCAGCAGTGGGGACTCGTCCCCGTCACCCCTCCACTTT. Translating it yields CASSGDSSPSPLHF. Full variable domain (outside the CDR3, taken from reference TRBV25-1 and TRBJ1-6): EADIYQTPRYLVIGTGKKITLECSQTMGHDKMYWYQQDPGMELHLIHYSYGVNSTEKGDLSSESTVSRIRTEHFPLTLESARPSHTSQYLCASSGDSSPSPLHFGNGTRLTVT.

CDR3 residues: CASSPSVGTQYF. The CDR3 bases are TGTGCCAGCTCACCGAGCGTGGGTACGCAGTATTTT. V is TRBV18 and J is TRBJ2-3, with D unclear. The length of the CDR3 is 12 residues. In germline, CDR1 is KGHSH, CDR2 LQKENI. V shed 3 bases and J shed 8 bases, with 9 bases lying between them. The whole variable domain, remainder taken from reference TRBV18 and TRBJ2-3, is NAGVMQNPRHLVRRRGQEARLRCSPMKGHSHVYWYRQLPEEGLKFMVYLQKENIIDESGMPKERFSAEFPKEGPSILRIQQVVRGDSAAYFCASSPSVGTQYFGPGTRLTVL.

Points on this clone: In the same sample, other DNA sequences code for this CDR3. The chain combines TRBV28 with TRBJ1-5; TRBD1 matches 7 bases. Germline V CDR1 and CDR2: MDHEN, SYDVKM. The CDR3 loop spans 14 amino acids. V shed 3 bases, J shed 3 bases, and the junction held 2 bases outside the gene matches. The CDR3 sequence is CASSLTGLNQPQHF. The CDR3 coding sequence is TGTGCCAGCAGTTTGACAGGGCTCAATCAGCCCCAGCATTTT.

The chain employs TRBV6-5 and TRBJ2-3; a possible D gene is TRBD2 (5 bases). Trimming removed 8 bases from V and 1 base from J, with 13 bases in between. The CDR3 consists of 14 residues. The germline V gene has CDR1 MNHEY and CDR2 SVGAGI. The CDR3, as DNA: TGTGCCAGCTTTTCGGGGAGCGGCACAGATACGCAGTATTTT. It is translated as CASFSGSGTDTQYF.

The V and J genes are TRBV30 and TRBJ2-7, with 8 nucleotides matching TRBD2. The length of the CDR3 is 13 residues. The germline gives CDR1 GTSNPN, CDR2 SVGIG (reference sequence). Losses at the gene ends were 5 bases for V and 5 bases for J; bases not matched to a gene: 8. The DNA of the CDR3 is TGTGCCTGGTCTGCCTATAGCGGGGACGAGCAGTACTTC. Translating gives CAWSAYSGDEQYF.

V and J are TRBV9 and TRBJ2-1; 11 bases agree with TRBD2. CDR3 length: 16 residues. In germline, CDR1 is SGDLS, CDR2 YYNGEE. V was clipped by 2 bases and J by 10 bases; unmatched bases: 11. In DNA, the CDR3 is TGTGCCAGCAGCGTCGGGACTAGCGGACTACAACGAGAGCAGTTCTTC. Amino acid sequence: CASSVGTSGLQREQFF.

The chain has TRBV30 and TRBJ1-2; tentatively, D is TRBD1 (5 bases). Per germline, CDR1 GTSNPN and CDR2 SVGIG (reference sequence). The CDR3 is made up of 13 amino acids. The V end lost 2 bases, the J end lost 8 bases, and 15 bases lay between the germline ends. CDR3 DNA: TGTGCCTGGAGTAGCGGGGTAGGGGACGGCTACACCTTC. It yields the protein CAWSSGVGDGYTF. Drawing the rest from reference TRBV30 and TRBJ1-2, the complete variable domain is SQTIHQWPATLVQPVGSPLSLECTVEGTSNPNLYWYRQAAGRGLQLLFYSVGIGQISSEVPQNLSASRPQDRQFILSSKKLLLSDSGFYLCAWSSGVGDGYTFGSGTRLTVV.

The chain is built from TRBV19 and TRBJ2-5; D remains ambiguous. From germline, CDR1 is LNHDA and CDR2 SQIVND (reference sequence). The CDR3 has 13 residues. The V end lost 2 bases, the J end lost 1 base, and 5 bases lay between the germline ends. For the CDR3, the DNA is TGTGCCAGTAGTATATCATCCCAAGAGACCCAGTACTTC. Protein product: CASSISSQETQYF. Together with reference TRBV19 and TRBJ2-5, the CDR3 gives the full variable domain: DGGITQSPKYLFRKEGQNVTLSCEQNLNHDAMYWYRQDPGQGLRLIYYSQIVNDFQKGDIAEGYSVSREKKESFPLTVTSAQKNPTAFYLCASSISSQETQYFGPGTRLLVL.

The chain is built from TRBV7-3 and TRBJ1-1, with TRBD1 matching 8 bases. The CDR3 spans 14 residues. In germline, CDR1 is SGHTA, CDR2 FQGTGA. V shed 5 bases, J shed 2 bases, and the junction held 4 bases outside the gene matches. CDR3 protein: CASSQGAHNTEAFF. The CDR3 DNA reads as TGTGCCAGCAGCCAGGGGGCGCATAACACTGAAGCTTTCTTT.

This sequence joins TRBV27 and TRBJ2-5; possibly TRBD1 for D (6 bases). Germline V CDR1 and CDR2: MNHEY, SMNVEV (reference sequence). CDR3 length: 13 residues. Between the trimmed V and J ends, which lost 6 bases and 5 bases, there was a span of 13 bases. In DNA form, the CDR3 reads TGTGCCAGCAGGCCCGGACAGCGTGAGACCCAGTACTTC. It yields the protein CASRPGQRETQYF.

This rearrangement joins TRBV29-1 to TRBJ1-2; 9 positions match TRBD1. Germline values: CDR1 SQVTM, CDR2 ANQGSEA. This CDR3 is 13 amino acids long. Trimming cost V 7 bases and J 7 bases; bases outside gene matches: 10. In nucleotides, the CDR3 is TGCAGCGGACGGACAGGGGAAGGTGTTGGCTACACCTTC. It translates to CSGRTGEGVGYTF.

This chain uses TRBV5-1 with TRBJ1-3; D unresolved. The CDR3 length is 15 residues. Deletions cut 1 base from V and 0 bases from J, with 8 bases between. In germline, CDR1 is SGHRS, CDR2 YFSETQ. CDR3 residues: CASSLSILSGNTIYF. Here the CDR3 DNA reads TGCGCCAGCAGCTTGTCAATCCTCTCTGGAAACACCATATATTTT.

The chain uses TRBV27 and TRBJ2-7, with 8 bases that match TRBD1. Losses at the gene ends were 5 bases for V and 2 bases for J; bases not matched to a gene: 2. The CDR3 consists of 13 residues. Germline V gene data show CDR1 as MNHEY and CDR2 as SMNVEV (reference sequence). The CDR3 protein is CASSPDRAYEQYF. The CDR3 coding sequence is TGTGCCAGCAGTCCGGACAGGGCCTACGAGCAGTACTTC.

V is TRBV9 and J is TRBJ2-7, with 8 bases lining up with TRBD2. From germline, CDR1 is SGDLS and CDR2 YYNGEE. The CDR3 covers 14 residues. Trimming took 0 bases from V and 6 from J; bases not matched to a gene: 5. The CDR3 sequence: CASSVEAGVGEQYF. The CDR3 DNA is TGTGCCAGCAGCGTAGAAGCGGGAGTTGGCGAGCAGTACTTC.

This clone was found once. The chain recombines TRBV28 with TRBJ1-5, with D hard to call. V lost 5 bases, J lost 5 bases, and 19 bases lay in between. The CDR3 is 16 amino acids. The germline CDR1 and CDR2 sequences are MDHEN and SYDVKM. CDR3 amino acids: CASSPPAAGIYQPQHF. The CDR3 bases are TGTGCCAGCAGTCCTCCCGCCGCGGGGATCTATCAGCCCCAGCATTTT.

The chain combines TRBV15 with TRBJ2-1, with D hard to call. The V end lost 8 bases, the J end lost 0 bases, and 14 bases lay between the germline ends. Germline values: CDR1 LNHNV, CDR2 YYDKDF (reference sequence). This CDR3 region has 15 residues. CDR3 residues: CATASNPSSYNEQFF. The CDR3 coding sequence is TGTGCCACCGCCTCAAACCCGAGCTCCTACAATGAGCAGTTCTTC.

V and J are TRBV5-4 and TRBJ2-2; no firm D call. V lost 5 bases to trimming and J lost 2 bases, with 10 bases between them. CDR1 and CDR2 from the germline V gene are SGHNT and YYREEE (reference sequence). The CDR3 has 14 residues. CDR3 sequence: CASSQVHNTGELFF. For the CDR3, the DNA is TGTGCCAGCAGTCAAGTCCATAACACCGGGGAGCTGTTTTTT.

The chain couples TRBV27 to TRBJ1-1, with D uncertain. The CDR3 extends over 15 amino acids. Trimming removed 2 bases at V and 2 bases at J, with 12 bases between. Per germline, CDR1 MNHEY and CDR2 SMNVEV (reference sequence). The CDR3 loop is CASSLGLRGNTEAFF. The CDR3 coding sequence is TGTGCCAGCAGTTTAGGACTGCGGGGTAACACTGAAGCTTTCTTT.

The CDR3 nucleotides read TGTGCCAGAAGCAACAGGGAATCGGAGGAGACCCAGTACTTC. It encodes CARSNRESEETQYF. The V gene is TRBV5-3, the J gene TRBJ2-5; the D gene is possibly TRBD1 (6 bases). TRBV5-3 is labeled an ORF, and its function is uncertain. V was shortened by 4 bases and J by 5 bases, with 15 bases between the two germline ends. The CDR3 is made up of 14 amino acids.

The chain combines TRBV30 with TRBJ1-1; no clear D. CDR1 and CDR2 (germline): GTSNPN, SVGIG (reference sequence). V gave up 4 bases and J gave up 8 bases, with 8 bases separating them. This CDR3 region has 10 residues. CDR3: CAWKDIEAFF. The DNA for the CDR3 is TGTGCCTGGAAAGACATCGAAGCTTTCTTT.

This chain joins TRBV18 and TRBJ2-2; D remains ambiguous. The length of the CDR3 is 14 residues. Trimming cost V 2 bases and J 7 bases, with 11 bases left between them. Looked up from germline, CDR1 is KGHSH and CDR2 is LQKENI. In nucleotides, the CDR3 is TGTGCCAGCTCACCAGAAGATGTGAACGGGGAGCTGTTTTTT. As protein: CASSPEDVNGELFF. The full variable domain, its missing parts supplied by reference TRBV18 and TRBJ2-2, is NAGVMQNPRHLVRRRGQEARLRCSPMKGHSHVYWYRQLPEEGLKFMVYLQKENIIDESGMPKERFSAEFPKEGPSILRIQQVVRGDSAAYFCASSPEDVNGELFFGEGSRLTVL.

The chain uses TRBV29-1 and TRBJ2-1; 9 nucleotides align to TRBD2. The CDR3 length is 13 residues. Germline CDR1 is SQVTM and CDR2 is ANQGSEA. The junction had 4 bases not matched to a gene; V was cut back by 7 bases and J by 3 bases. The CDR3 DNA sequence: TGCAGCGACGGGACTAGCAGCTACAATGAGCAGTTCTTC. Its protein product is CSDGTSSYNEQFF.

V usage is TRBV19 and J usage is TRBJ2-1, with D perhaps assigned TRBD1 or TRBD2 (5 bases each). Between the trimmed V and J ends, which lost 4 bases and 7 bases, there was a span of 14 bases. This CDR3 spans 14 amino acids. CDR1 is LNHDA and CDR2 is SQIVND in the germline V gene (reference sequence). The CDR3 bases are TGTGCCAGTAGTAGAGGGGATAGGAGAAATGAGCAGTTCTTC. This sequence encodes CASSRGDRRNEQFF.

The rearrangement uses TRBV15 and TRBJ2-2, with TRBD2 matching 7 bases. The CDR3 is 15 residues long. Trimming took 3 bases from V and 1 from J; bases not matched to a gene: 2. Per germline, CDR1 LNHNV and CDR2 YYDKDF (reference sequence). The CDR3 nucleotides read TGTGCCACCAGCAGCCAGCGGGAGAACACCGGGGAGCTGTTTTTT. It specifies CATSSQRENTGELFF.

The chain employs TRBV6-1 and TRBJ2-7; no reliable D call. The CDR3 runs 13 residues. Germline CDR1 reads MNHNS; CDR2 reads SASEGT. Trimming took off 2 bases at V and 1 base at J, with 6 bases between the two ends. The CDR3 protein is CASSESQSYEQYF. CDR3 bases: TGTGCCAGCAGTGAAAGTCAGTCCTACGAGCAGTACTTC.

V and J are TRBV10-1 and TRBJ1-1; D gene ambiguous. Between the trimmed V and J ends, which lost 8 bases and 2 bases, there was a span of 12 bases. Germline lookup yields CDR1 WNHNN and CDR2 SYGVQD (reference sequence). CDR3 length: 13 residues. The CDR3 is CASRSGSNTEAFF. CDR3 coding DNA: TGCGCCAGCCGGTCCGGGTCCAACACTGAAGCTTTCTTT.

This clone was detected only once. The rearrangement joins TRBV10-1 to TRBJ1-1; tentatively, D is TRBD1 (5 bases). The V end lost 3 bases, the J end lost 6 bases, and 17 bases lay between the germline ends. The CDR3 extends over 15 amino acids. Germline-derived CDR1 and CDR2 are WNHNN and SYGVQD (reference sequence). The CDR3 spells CASSERRGVEAEAFF. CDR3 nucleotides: TGCGCCAGCAGTGAAAGGCGGGGGGTGGAGGCTGAAGCTTTCTTT.

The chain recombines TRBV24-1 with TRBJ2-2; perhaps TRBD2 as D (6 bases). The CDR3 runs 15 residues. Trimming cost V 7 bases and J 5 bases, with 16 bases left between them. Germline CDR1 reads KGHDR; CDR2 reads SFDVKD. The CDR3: CATSDSGVGTGELFF. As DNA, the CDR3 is TGTGCCACCAGCGATAGCGGAGTTGGGACCGGGGAGCTGTTTTTT.